These 23 T cell receptor beta chains came from one sample sequenced in a study of OX40 agonist ivuxolimab in advanced cancers. Measured with immunoSEQ multiplex PCR; TCRdb has only the in-frame clones, and not every one. The sample includes 90,000 to 130,000 clones, about 92% of them seen just once. The sample here was CD4+ or CD8+ T cells sorted from blood, taken in a trial of the OX40 agonist ivuxolimab. The receptors originated from an adult with an advanced solid tumor such as melanoma, head and neck, liver or kidney cancer.

This chain connects TRBV5-1 to TRBJ2-5, with TRBD1 identical over 8 bases. Trimming cost V 3 bases and J 5 bases; bases outside gene matches: 12. From germline, CDR1 is SGHRS and CDR2 YFSETQ. The CDR3 loop spans 16 amino acids. The CDR3, as DNA: TGCGCCAGCAGCTCCTCCGCGACAGGGGTAAGGGAGACCCAGTACTTC. It is translated as CASSSSATGVRETQYF. Full variable domain (missing parts from reference TRBV5-1 and TRBJ2-5): KAGVTQTPRYLIKTRGQQVTLSCSPISGHRSVSWYQQTPGQGLQFLFEYFSETQRNKGNFPGRFSGRQFSNSRSEMNVSTLELGDSALYLCASSSSATGVRETQYFGPGTRLLVL.

The chain is built from TRBV29-1 and TRBJ2-1; D not certain. V was shortened by 1 base and J by 3 bases, with 19 bases between the two germline ends. The CDR3 has 17 residues. The germline gives CDR1 SQVTM, CDR2 ANQGSEA. The CDR3 DNA is TGCAGCGTTGAAGTTAATAATGGGGTGCCCGACTACAATGAGCAGTTCTTC. It is translated as CSVEVNNGVPDYNEQFF.

The genes are TRBV7-2 and TRBJ2-3; tentatively, D is TRBD1 (6 bases). In germline, CDR1 is SGHTA, CDR2 FQGNSA. Trimming cost V 5 bases and J 1 base, with 19 bases left between them. The CDR3 has 17 amino acids. Written as DNA, the CDR3 is TGTGCCAGCAGCCCCCGGACAGCTGCCTCGGGCACAGATACGCAGTATTTT. It encodes CASSPRTAASGTDTQYF.

This clone was observed once. The genes are TRBV6-6 and TRBJ1-1; the D is unclear. The CDR3 length is 13 residues. The ends were cut back, 6 bases at V and 7 bases at J, with 15 bases in the middle. Germline CDR1 reads MNHNY; CDR2 reads SVGAGI (reference sequence). The CDR3 nucleotides are TGTGCCAGCAGCTTGATCGGCCCCCATGAAGCTTTCTTT. It yields the protein CASSLIGPHEAFF.

V usage is TRBV7-2 and J usage is TRBJ1-2; no clear D gene. Per germline, CDR1 SGHTA and CDR2 FQGNSA. Trimming pared 8 bases from V and 1 base from J, leaving 5 bases between. The CDR3 totals 11 residues. CDR3 sequence (DNA): TGTGCCAGCGGCGTTAACTATGGCTACACCTTC. Translated, it gives CASGVNYGYTF.

This clone was detected only once. The J gene is TRBJ2-1, the V gene TRBV7-9; D is ambiguous. The germline V gene has CDR1 SEHNR and CDR2 FQNEAQ (reference sequence). The CDR3 is 11 amino acids. V lost 4 bases and J lost 6, with 4 bases in between. As DNA, the CDR3 is TGTGCCAGCAGCTCCCTCAATGAGCAGTTCTTC. Its translation is CASSSLNEQFF.

The CDR3 protein is CASSFGTSGTGELFF. The CDR3, as DNA: TGTGCCAGCAGCTTTGGGACTAGCGGGACAGGGGAGCTGTTTTTT. The rearrangement uses TRBV11-3 and TRBJ2-2, with 13 bases aligning to TRBD2. Per germline, CDR1 SGHNT and CDR2 YENEEA. Unmatched junction bases numbered 3, after V lost 3 bases and J lost 8 bases. The CDR3 consists of 15 residues.

Points on this clone: This sample includes further DNA sequences coding for the same CDR3. V and J are TRBV7-9 and TRBJ1-5, with a weak D call TRBD1 (6 bases). Germline V gene lookup returns CDR1 SEHNR and CDR2 FQNEAQ (reference sequence). This CDR3 region has 14 residues. V gave up 2 bases and J gave up 7 bases, with 12 bases separating them. CDR3 loop: CASSLSTGNQPQHF. Written as DNA, the CDR3 is TGTGCCAGCAGCTTATCGACAGGTAACCAGCCCCAGCATTTT.

This chain links TRBV9 with TRBJ1-1, with D possibly matching TRBD1 (5 bases). CDR1 SGDLS and CDR2 YYNGEE come from the germline V gene. This CDR3 comprises 15 residues. V was pared by 3 bases and J by 5 bases, with 17 bases between. The CDR3 reads CASSAPEAGQTEAFF. In DNA, the CDR3 is TGTGCCAGCAGCGCTCCCGAGGCAGGGCAGACTGAAGCTTTCTTT.

The V gene is TRBV29-1, the J gene TRBJ1-1, with 10 bases that match TRBD1. This CDR3 spans 12 amino acids. V was clipped by 6 bases and J by 9 bases; unmatched bases: 7. The germline CDR1 and CDR2 sequences are SQVTM and ANQGSEA. In DNA form, the CDR3 reads TGCAGCGTCCTAGAGACAGGGGGCCAAGCTTTCTTT. Translating it yields CSVLETGGQAFF.

The rearrangement links TRBV7-8 to TRBJ2-3; D may be TRBD2 (6 bases). The CDR3 is 15 amino acids. V lost 2 bases and J lost 5, with 14 bases in between. Germline V gene lookup returns CDR1 SGHVS and CDR2 FQNEAQ. CDR3 coding DNA: TGTGCCAGCAGCTTACCGGGGGATTCCAGAGATACGCAGTATTTT. This codes for CASSLPGDSRDTQYF.

This chain connects TRBV19 to TRBJ1-1, with 7 bases lining up with TRBD1. The CDR3 is 13 amino acids. Germline V gene data show CDR1 as LNHDA and CDR2 as SQIVND (reference sequence). J was trimmed by 6 bases and V by 4 bases; bases with no gene match: 5. The CDR3: CASSTTGEAEAFF. Written as DNA, the CDR3 is TGTGCCAGTAGTACTACAGGGGAGGCTGAAGCTTTCTTT. Full variable domain (missing parts from reference TRBV19 and TRBJ1-1): DGGITQSPKYLFRKEGQNVTLSCEQNLNHDAMYWYRQDPGQGLRLIYYSQIVNDFQKGDIAEGYSVSREKKESFPLTVTSAQKNPTAFYLCASSTTGEAEAFFGQGTRLTVV.

Here the CDR3 DNA reads TGTGCCAGCAGCTCGGAGCTTCGCGGTGGCTACACCTTC. Translating gives CASSSELRGGYTF. The chain couples TRBV5-6 to TRBJ1-2; D not resolved. The CDR3 is made up of 13 amino acids. The germline CDR1 and CDR2 sequences are SGHDT and YYEEEE. V dropped 3 bases and J dropped 7 bases, with 13 bases sitting between them.

V gene TRBV19 combines with J gene TRBJ2-3, with D uncertain. CDR1 is LNHDA and CDR2 is SQIVND in the germline V gene (reference sequence). The V gene lost 9 bases and the J gene lost 5 bases, with 9 bases spanning the gap. CDR3 length: 11 amino acids. The chain's CDR3 is CASRLGDTQYF. As DNA, the CDR3 is TGTGCCAGCCGATTGGGAGATACGCAGTATTTT.

This chain connects TRBV6-5 to TRBJ2-7; 10 bases line up with TRBD2. The germline gives CDR1 MNHEY, CDR2 SVGAGI. The CDR3 covers 15 residues. The V and J ends lost 6 bases and 3 bases, in that order; junction bases with no gene match: 8. The CDR3 sequence is CASSPGLAVGYEQYF. The CDR3 coding sequence is TGTGCCAGCAGCCCCGGACTAGCGGTGGGCTACGAGCAGTACTTC.

The chain joins TRBV7-2 to TRBJ1-3, with D maybe TRBD1 (6 bases). Germline assignment: CDR1 SGHTA and CDR2 FQGNSA. CDR3 length equals 13 residues. V was trimmed by 5 bases and J by 5 bases, leaving 10 bases between them. The chain's CDR3 is CASSPDRRNTIYF. In nucleotides, the CDR3 is TGTGCCAGCAGCCCGGACAGAAGAAACACCATATATTTT. The variable domain in full, completed from reference TRBV7-2 and TRBJ1-3, reads GAGVSQSPSNKVTEKGKDVELRCDPISGHTALYWYRQSLGQGLEFLIYFQGNSAPDKSGLPSDRFSAERTGGSVSTLTIQRTQQEDSAVYLCASSPDRRNTIYFGEGSWLTVV.

This clone was found once. The V gene is TRBV4-2, the J gene TRBJ2-2; D unresolved. Trimming shortened V by 0 bases and J by 4 bases, and 6 bases separated the two germline ends. Germline V gene lookup returns CDR1 LGHNA and CDR2 YNFKEQ. The CDR3 runs to 14 residues. The DNA for the CDR3 is TGTGCCAGCAGCCAAGATATGAGCACCGGGGAGCTGTTTTTT. Its translation is CASSQDMSTGELFF.

V usage is TRBV7-2 and J usage is TRBJ2-7; D remains ambiguous. This CDR3 has 13 amino acids. Per the germline V gene, CDR1 is SGHTA and CDR2 is FQGNSA. The V gene lost 2 bases and the J gene lost 3 bases, with 8 bases spanning the gap. Here the CDR3 reads CASSLKMNYEQYF. The DNA for the CDR3 is TGTGCCAGCAGCTTAAAAATGAACTACGAGCAGTACTTC.

The chain employs TRBV7-2 and TRBJ2-7, with D tentatively TRBD1 (5 bases). V was pared by 0 bases and J by 5 bases, with 17 bases between. Germline V CDR1 and CDR2: SGHTA, FQGNSA. The CDR3 is 16 residues long. In nucleotides, the CDR3 is TGTGCCAGCAGCTTAGCGGTTCGGCAGGGTAATGACGAGCAGTACTTC. It yields the protein CASSLAVRQGNDEQYF.

V gene TRBV6-1 combines with J gene TRBJ2-5; TRBD1 matches 9 bases. CDR3 size: 15 residues. The ends lost 5 bases at V and 4 bases at J; junction bases unmatched: 8. Germline V gene lookup returns CDR1 MNHNS and CDR2 SASEGT. CDR3 loop: CASSPGTGFLETQYF. Written as DNA, the CDR3 is TGTGCCAGCAGTCCTGGGACAGGGTTCCTAGAGACCCAGTACTTC.

The chain has TRBV28 and TRBJ2-7; D tentatively reads TRBD1 or TRBD2 (6 bases each). The CDR3 totals 14 residues. Germline V gene data show CDR1 as MDHEN and CDR2 as SYDVKM. V was clipped by 6 bases and J by 3 bases, with 15 bases between them. In nucleotides, the CDR3 is TGTGCCAGCAGGCCTCAAGGGGGGTTCTACGAGCAGTACTTC. Amino acid sequence: CASRPQGGFYEQYF.

The rearrangement links TRBV6-6 to TRBJ2-7, with 8 bases lining up with TRBD2. CDR3 size: 13 residues. In germline, CDR1 is MNHNY, CDR2 SVGAGI (reference sequence). The junction had 4 bases not matched to a gene; V was cut back by 6 bases and J by 3 bases. In DNA form, the CDR3 reads TGTGCCAGCAGGCCAACTAGCGGCTACGAGCAGTACTTC. Residues: CASRPTSGYEQYF.

J is TRBJ2-5 and V is TRBV9; D remains ambiguous. The V end lost 0 bases, the J end lost 4 bases, and 16 bases lay between the germline ends. Germline V gives CDR1 SGDLS, CDR2 YYNGEE. CDR3 size: 16 residues. The CDR3 protein is CASSVDRTAHGETQYF. In DNA, the CDR3 is TGTGCCAGCAGCGTAGACCGGACCGCACATGGAGAGACCCAGTACTTC.